The 27 T cell receptor beta chains in this list originate from one sample, sequenced in a study of T-cell reconstitution after alpha-beta-depleted transplantation in children. A library of TCRbeta sequences, prepared with unique molecular identifiers, was generated. TCRdb re-derived calls from the PCR reads in MiXCR, one entry per CDR3 protein. The table shows 610,000 or so distinct CDR3 sequences, with 25% to 30% occurring only once. The sequenced sample was PBMCs, obtained before TCRalphabeta/CD19-depleted stem cell transplant. These receptors came from a boy in the first two years of life with Wiskott-Aldrich syndrome, due to receive a stem cell transplant.

There are a few counts of this clonotype. The V and J genes are TRBV30 and TRBJ2-7, with D unclear. The CDR3 spans 13 residues. The germline V and J ends were trimmed by 0 bases and 5 bases, with 11 bases remaining between them. Germline V lookup: CDR1 GTSNPN, CDR2 SVGIG (reference sequence). The CDR3 here is CAWSVRARDEQYF. CDR3 in DNA: TGTGCCTGGAGTGTTCGAGCGAGAGACGAGCAGTACTTC.

This clonotype was counted between two and nine times. The chain is built from TRBV5-1 and TRBJ1-6; 9 positions match TRBD1. The CDR3 has 16 residues. The V segment lost 0 bases and the J segment 6 bases; nucleotides outside the gene matches: 4. CDR1 is SGHRS, CDR2 YFSETQ, per germline. The CDR3 sequence: CASSLGPGQGNSPLHF. In DNA, the CDR3 is TGCGCCAGCAGCTTGGGGCCGGGACAGGGTAATTCACCCCTCCACTTT.

In its sample, this clonotype was seen many times. The chain employs TRBV28 and TRBJ1-2; no reliable D call. The CDR3 has 14 amino acids. V lost 5 bases, J lost 6 bases, and 16 bases lay in between. CDR1 is MDHEN, CDR2 SYDVKM, per germline. The CDR3 region has the DNA TGTGCCAGCAGTCCCCTGTTAGGACTCCATGGCTACACCTTC. This translates into CASSPLLGLHGYTF.

The table lists this clonotype with a few counts. The rearrangement links TRBV10-3 to TRBJ2-7; 11 bases are a match to TRBD1. This CDR3 has 15 amino acids. Germline CDR1 is ENHRY and CDR2 is SYGVKD. Trimming removed 4 bases from V and 1 base from J; junction bases left unmatched: 3. As DNA, the CDR3 is TGTGCCATCAGTGCCGGGACAGGGGGATCCTACGAGCAGTACTTC. Amino acids: CAISAGTGGSYEQYF.

This clonotype was seen a few times. The genes are TRBV20-1 and TRBJ2-1, with 11 bases fitting TRBD2. J gave up 0 bases and V 1 base, and 5 bases lay outside the gene matches. Germline loops: CDR1 DFQATT, CDR2 SNEGSKA (reference sequence). CDR3 length equals 17 residues. CDR3 in amino acids: CSARAPTSGGSYNEQFF. CDR3 bases: TGCAGTGCTAGAGCTCCTACTAGCGGGGGCTCCTACAATGAGCAGTTCTTC.

The chain recombines TRBV4-2 with TRBJ2-7; 8 nucleotides match TRBD2. V shed 3 bases and J 4 bases; nucleotides not matched to a gene: 11. The CDR3 has 16 residues. The V gene's germline CDR1 is LGHNA and CDR2 YNFKEQ. This CDR3 reads CASSHSLPGLDYEQYF. Here the CDR3 DNA reads TGTGCCAGCAGCCACTCACTCCCGGGACTAGATTACGAGCAGTACTTC.

The chain employs TRBV20-1 and TRBJ2-5; tentatively, D is TRBD2 (5 bases). This CDR3 comprises 14 residues. Germline CDR1 and CDR2: DFQATT and SNEGSKA (reference sequence). With 6 bases removed from V and 5 bases from J, the gap between germline ends came to 19 bases. The CDR3 DNA sequence: TGCAGTGCCCCCCCCCGGGGTACACGGGAGACCCAGTACTTC. Translated, it gives CSAPPRGTRETQYF.

This chain uses TRBV12-3 or TRBV12-4 with TRBJ1-5, with D tentatively TRBD1 (5 bases). Trimming took off 1 base at V and 3 bases at J, with 16 bases between the two ends. The CDR3 is made up of 17 amino acids. CDR3 DNA sequence: TGTGCCAGCAGTTTAGATTTGGGGGGGGACCACAATCAGCCCCAGCATTTT. This sequence encodes CASSLDLGGDHNQPQHF.

The chain joins TRBV7-9 to TRBJ2-2; D is possibly TRBD1 (6 bases). CDR1 and CDR2 from the germline V gene are SEHNR and FQNEAQ (reference sequence). The length of the CDR3 is 15 residues. Trimming left V 8 bases short and J 4 bases short, with 17 bases between. The CDR3 is CASATTGLSTGELFF. In DNA form, the CDR3 reads TGTGCCAGCGCGACTACAGGGTTGAGCACCGGGGAGCTGTTTTTT.

This clonotype came up a few times. The chain has TRBV15 and TRBJ2-1; D gene uncertain. Trimming pared 0 bases from V and 7 bases from J, leaving 7 bases between. Looked up from germline, CDR1 is LNHNV and CDR2 is YYDKDF (reference sequence). The CDR3 loop spans 13 amino acids. CDR3 sequence: CATSRDRLNEQFF. For the CDR3, the DNA is TGTGCCACCAGCAGAGACCGGTTAAATGAGCAGTTCTTC.

V and J are TRBV20-1 and TRBJ2-5; 10 nucleotides align to TRBD2. With 5 bases clipped from V and 2 bases from J, the junction kept 8 bases outside the gene matches. CDR3 size: 15 residues. In germline, CDR1 is DFQATT, CDR2 SNEGSKA (reference sequence). DNA of the CDR3: TGCAGTGCTCCCGCTAGCGGGAGAGGGCAAGAGACCCAGTACTTC. Translated, it gives CSAPASGRGQETQYF.

The V call is TRBV5-6, the J call TRBJ2-5, with a tentative D call TRBD2 (5 bases). Germline V gives CDR1 SGHDT, CDR2 YYEEEE. This CDR3 is 15 amino acids long. Between the trimmed V and J ends, which lost 4 bases and 2 bases, there was a span of 15 bases. Written as DNA, the CDR3 is TGTGCCAGCAGCCCCGGACGGGGTTTGCAAGAGACCCAGTACTTC. It yields the protein CASSPGRGLQETQYF. Filled out from reference TRBV5-6 and TRBJ2-5, the complete variable domain reads DAGVTQSPTHLIKTRGQQVTLRCSPKSGHDTVSWYQQALGQGPQFIFQYYEEEERQRGNFPDRFSGHQFPNYSSELNVNALLLGDSALYLCASSPGRGLQETQYFGPGTRLLVL.

This clonotype was counted between two and nine times. The chain uses TRBV5-1 and TRBJ2-7, with D tentatively TRBD1 (6 bases). V shed 3 bases and J shed 3 bases, with 10 bases lying between them. The CDR3 consists of 13 residues. Germline CDR1 and CDR2: SGHRS and YFSETQ. DNA of the CDR3: TGCGCCAGCAGCTCCGGACAGATCTACGAGCAGTACTTC. Encoded protein: CASSSGQIYEQYF.

The chain links TRBV14 to TRBJ1-4; D is uncertain. The CDR3 contains 17 residues. Trimming took off 2 bases at V and 1 base at J, with 14 bases between the two ends. From germline, CDR1 is SGHDN and CDR2 FVKESK. The CDR3 is CASSQRQVGGTNEKLFF. DNA of the CDR3: TGTGCCAGCAGCCAAAGGCAGGTCGGCGGAACTAATGAAAAACTGTTTTTT.

The rearrangement links TRBV9 to TRBJ2-1, with D perhaps matching TRBD2 (6 bases). V was cut by 3 bases and J by 7 bases, with 20 bases left in between. CDR1 is SGDLS, CDR2 YYNGEE, per germline. This CDR3 has 16 amino acids. CDR3 sequence reads: CASSASSDLASNEQFF. The CDR3 DNA reads as TGTGCCAGCAGCGCCAGTAGCGACCTAGCGTCGAATGAGCAGTTCTTC.

The gene calls are TRBV6-5 and TRBJ2-5, with D unclear. The V gene lost 5 bases and the J gene lost 7 bases, with 8 bases spanning the gap. CDR3 length: 11 amino acids. CDR1 and CDR2 from the germline V gene are MNHEY and SVGAGI. The CDR3 is CASSVTRTQYF. The CDR3 DNA is TGTGCCAGCAGTGTGACCCGGACCCAGTACTTC.

V and J are TRBV10-3 and TRBJ2-1; 8 bases align to TRBD2. Germline CDR1 ENHRY, CDR2 SYGVKD. V lost 4 bases to trimming and J lost 5 bases; unmatched junction nucleotides: 4. This CDR3 is 14 amino acids long. The CDR3 DNA reads as TGTGCCATCAGTGCTACGGGGGGGAACAATGAGCAGTTCTTC. Translating it yields CAISATGGNNEQFF.

This clonotype was counted between two and nine times. The J gene is TRBJ2-7, the V gene TRBV5-1; 12 positions match TRBD2. Trimming at V came to 4 bases and at J to 5 bases, leaving 10 bases not matched to a gene. CDR3 length equals 16 residues. CDR1 SGHRS and CDR2 YFSETQ come from the germline V gene. The CDR3 reads CASSPRLAGAINEQYF. CDR3 sequence (DNA): TGCGCCAGCAGCCCCCGACTAGCGGGAGCGATTAACGAGCAGTACTTC.

The chain uses TRBV12-3 or TRBV12-4 and TRBJ2-1; D is uncertain. Between the trimmed V and J ends, which lost 2 bases and 0 bases, there was a span of 5 bases. The CDR3 covers 14 residues. In DNA, the CDR3 is TGTGCCAGCAGTTTAATGAGCTCCTACAATGAGCAGTTCTTC. Translation: CASSLMSSYNEQFF.

This clonotype was observed a few times. V gene TRBV5-1 combines with J gene TRBJ2-1, with a tentative D call TRBD2 (5 bases). Germline loops: CDR1 SGHRS, CDR2 YFSETQ. The CDR3 extends over 15 amino acids. Trimming left V 4 bases short and J 0 bases short, with 11 bases between. The DNA for the CDR3 is TGCGCCAGCAGCGAGAGCGGCTTCTCCTACAATGAGCAGTTCTTC. Translated, it gives CASSESGFSYNEQFF.

The chain employs TRBV20-1 and TRBJ2-5, with D possibly being TRBD2 (6 bases). Trimming shortened V by 6 bases and J by 1 base, and 12 bases separated the two germline ends. Germline V gives CDR1 DFQATT, CDR2 SNEGSKA (reference sequence). The CDR3 contains 13 residues. In DNA, the CDR3 is TGCAGTGCCCGGAGGACTACCCAAGAGACCCAGTACTTC. It codes for CSARRTTQETQYF.

This clonotype has only a few counts. The V gene is TRBV12-3 or TRBV12-4, the J gene TRBJ2-7; TRBD2 aligns across 13 bases. The CDR3 sequence is 17 residues long. J was trimmed by 10 bases and V by 6 bases; bases with no gene match: 18. CDR3 in amino acids: CASSSGLAGLSRRSQYF. The CDR3 bases are TGTGCCAGCAGCTCGGGACTAGCGGGACTAAGTCGCCGAAGTCAGTACTTC.

This clonotype has a handful of counts. The CDR3 DNA is TGTGCCAGCAGTAAAAGGACGTCCGAGCAGTTCTTC. This gives the protein CASSKRTSEQFF. This chain uses TRBV2 with TRBJ2-1; D is uncertain. Germline V CDR1 and CDR2: SNHLY, FYNNEI. The CDR3 runs to 12 residues. The germline V and J ends were trimmed by 5 bases and 10 bases, with 12 bases remaining between them.

This clonotype was seen once. The chain recombines TRBV5-1 with TRBJ2-3; 7 bases agree with TRBD2. Germline V gene data show CDR1 as SGHRS and CDR2 as YFSETQ. The CDR3 extends over 16 amino acids. Trimming at V came to 0 bases and at J to 8 bases, leaving 12 bases not matched to a gene. The CDR3 nucleotides are TGCGCCAGCAGCTTGGCTCCGGGTAGCGGGTCCTCTACGCAGTATTTT. It codes for CASSLAPGSGSSTQYF.

Only a few counts were recorded for this clonotype. V gene TRBV5-1 combines with J gene TRBJ2-7, with D perhaps matching TRBD2 (6 bases). The CDR3 runs to 13 residues. Germline loops: CDR1 SGHRS, CDR2 YFSETQ. V was trimmed by 5 bases and J by 4 bases, leaving 13 bases between them. The CDR3 nucleotides read TGCGCCAGCAGGAGGGACTCCTTTTACGAGCAGTACTTC. As protein: CASRRDSFYEQYF.

The chain has TRBV27 and TRBJ2-1, with D possibly matching TRBD2 (6 bases). Trimming took 8 bases from V and 6 from J, leaving 14 bases between them. The CDR3 covers 13 residues. CDR1 is MNHEY and CDR2 is SMNVEV in the germline V gene (reference sequence). The CDR3 sequence: CASGWLASNEQFF. DNA for the CDR3: TGTGCCAGCGGTTGGCTAGCGAGCAATGAGCAGTTCTTC.

The chain couples TRBV9 to TRBJ1-2, with TRBD1 as a possible D gene (6 bases). V was shortened by 2 bases and J by 8 bases, with 13 bases between the two germline ends. The CDR3 runs 13 residues. Germline V CDR1 and CDR2: SGDLS, YYNGEE. The CDR3 sequence: CASSVPGQGGYTF. The CDR3 DNA sequence: TGTGCCAGCAGCGTGCCGGGGCAGGGGGGCTACACCTTC. Using reference TRBV9 and TRBJ1-2 for the parts outside the CDR3, the full variable domain is DSGVTQTPKHLITATGQRVTLRCSPRSGDLSVYWYQQSLDQGLQFLIQYYNGEERAKGNILERFSAQQFPDLHSELNLSSLELGDSALYFCASSVPGQGGYTFGSGTRLTVV.